What follows describes a single TCR beta chain. No antigen is known for it. There are no base qualities to consult, and no much larger clone falls within one base. The library was produced with PCR. The reads were generated on an Illumina HiSeq 2500. To reduce PCR and sequencing biases, unique molecular identifiers were incorporated into the TCR beta cDNA libraries. Around 500,000 cDNA molecules were obtained for every 1 to 10 million input T cells, so each molecule roughly corresponded to one T cell. The patient libraries were prepared and sequenced with the same protocol used for the earlier healthy control dataset. Within a given batch, samples were prepared together, multiplexed and sequenced on the same HiSeq lane. In the paper's pipeline: Raw barcoded reads were processed with MIGEC, discarding single-read molecular identifier groups before consensus assembly and CDR3 extraction. VDJtools was used for post-analysis of the clonotype tables, with diversity normalized by down-sampling every dataset to the smallest sample size. To correct batch-related cross-sample contamination, repertoire overlap clustering matched CDR3 amino acid sequences but not nucleotide sequences. The raw public data were reprocessed by TCRdb itself: fastp quality trimming at Q25, MiXCR clonotype calling, in-frame beta chains only. Entries that share a CDR3 protein sequence are merged under the most common genes and DNA. TCRdb's processing, not the study's, gives the V and J calls here. The sample profile shows 380,000 or so distinct CDR3 sequences; 30% to 45% of them were found once. Around an eighth of the sample lies in the top ten.

This specimen belongs to a study of post-analysis software for immune sequencing data (dated by TCRdb to about 2015). Regarding the research as a whole: The recorded disease courses included relapsing-remitting, secondary progressive and progressive-relapsing multiple sclerosis, and some patients had no subtype annotation. Patient repertoires were compared against roughly 12 previously published healthy control repertoires from donors aged roughly 6 to 26 years. A subset of samples was prepared in parallel using single-end sample barcoding, then pooled and co-amplified after Illumina adapter ligation. The full study reports these points: When samples were clustered directly using the F measure, samples prepared in the same batch co-clustered strongly, which prompted a batch-effect correction. The multiple sclerosis patient group was slightly younger than the control group. Several TRBV segments, including TRBV5-6, TRBV5-1 and TRBV20-1, were significantly more frequent in patients than controls. Multiple sclerosis patients had significantly lower normalized Chao1 diversity than controls, a result that suggests substantial peripheral T-cell clonal expansion.

To demonstrate the VDJtools post-analysis software, TCR beta repertoires were profiled from the peripheral blood of more than ten young patients with multiple sclerosis. The multiple sclerosis patients were children and adolescents ranging in age from roughly 6 to 16 years. V and J are trimmed by 5 bases and 10 bases, and the gene matches miss 8 bases of the junction. For CDR1 and CDR2, the germline V gene (reference sequence) lists LNHNV and YYDKDF. From its cysteine to its phenylalanine, the CDR3 spans 13 amino acids. Only the CDR3 portion is preserved as DNA: 39 bases, with reading frame beginning at the first base.

The sequence derives from a girl aged 5 to 17 with multiple sclerosis. Sequencing was performed on blood. The chain was built from TRBV15 and TRBJ2-7; 10 bases in the junction line up with TRBD1. The DNA reads as follows: TGTGCCACCAGCCGGACAGGGGGAGAGGCCCAGTACTTC. The translation is CATSRTGGEAQYF. Outside the CDR3, residues come from the reference TRBV15 and TRBJ2-7 proteins, so the full variable domain is: DAMVIQNPRYQVTQFGKPVTLSCSQTLNHNVMYWYQQKSSQAPKLLFHYYDKDFNNEADTPDNFQSRRPNTSFCFLDIRSPGLGDTAMYLCATSRTGGEAQYFGPGTRLTVT.